The clone carrying this TCR beta chain was observed a single time. Its antigen remains unknown. These data belong to a study of T cell responses to AZD1222 COVID-19 vaccine. Across the study: Second-dose recipients at about 4 or about 12 weeks were treated as one pooled group.

There are 17 residues in the CDR3. Germline CDR1 and CDR2: MDHEN and SYDVKM. V was clipped by 2 bases and J by 1 base; unmatched bases: 6. Study-wide findings and caveats: Donor demographics were predominantly white British with a female majority; clonal diversity may be underestimated. At study baseline, merely six AZD1222 recipients were seropositive.

Sequencing was performed with immunoSEQ multiplex PCR; in TCRdb, only in-frame clones are kept and a portion is missing. The repertoire holds about 140,000 clones, with 70% to 90% as singletons. The chain is built from TRBV28 and TRBJ1-1, with 11 positions matching TRBD1. The sequences come from peripheral blood, collected on day 0 of AZD1222 vaccination. The TCR originated in an adult in good health. The CDR3 region has the DNA TGTGCCAGCAGTTTAGGTGGGACAGGGGGTGAGAACACTGAAGCTTTCTTT. This encodes CASSLGGTGGENTEAFF.